The rows below give T cell receptor beta chains drawn from one sample of a study of blood T cell repertoires in COVID-19. Assay used: immunoSEQ multiplex PCR; TCRdb lists only in-frame clones, some missing. The table lists 70,000 to 80,000 clones, 90% to 95% of them singletons. Material: peripheral blood. Receptors were obtained from a human donor in a cohort sampled during active COVID-19. CDR3s leave out the opening cysteine and the closing phenylalanine or tryptophan.

CDR3aa: ASSDGTSGAAGAGELF
v_gene: TRBV10-1
j_gene: TRBJ2-2
len: 16

CDR3aa: ASSFSTGTFYGYT
v_gene: TRBV5-4
j_gene: TRBJ1-2
len: 13

CDR3aa: ASSDQTGGTLYNEQF
v_gene: TRBV6-1
j_gene: TRBJ2-1
len: 15

CDR3aa: ASSLLQTTKETQY
v_gene: TRBV28
j_gene: TRBJ2-5
len: 13

CDR3aa: ASSLQEVTEAF
v_gene: TRBV18
j_gene: TRBJ1-1
len: 11

CDR3aa: ASSFTSGGASEQF
v_gene: TRBV11-3
j_gene: TRBJ2-1
len: 13

CDR3aa: ASSTRDTYEQY
v_gene: TRBV18
j_gene: TRBJ2-7
len: 11

CDR3aa: ASSLVAGAENEQF
v_gene: TRBV5-1
j_gene: TRBJ2-1
len: 13

CDR3aa: ASSPPEAGGRNTQY
v_gene: TRBV18
j_gene: TRBJ2-3
len: 14

CDR3aa: ASSQDWGEGYGYT
v_gene: TRBV4-3
j_gene: TRBJ1-2
len: 13

CDR3aa: ASSLSGAEAF
v_gene: TRBV7-9
j_gene: TRBJ1-1
len: 10

CDR3aa: ASSQTGGYGYT
v_gene: TRBV3-1/TRBV3-2
j_gene: TRBJ1-2
len: 11

CDR3aa: ASSLISWDTQY
v_gene: TRBV5-1
j_gene: TRBJ2-3
len: 11

CDR3aa: ASSPGTSPYNEQF
v_gene: TRBV7-3
j_gene: TRBJ2-1
len: 13

CDR3aa: ASSVGLAGGETQY
v_gene: TRBV9
j_gene: TRBJ2-5
len: 13

CDR3aa: ASSVAVSRELF
v_gene: TRBV9
j_gene: TRBJ2-2
len: 11

CDR3aa: ASSYVGGYNSPLH
v_gene: TRBV6-5
j_gene: TRBJ1-6
len: 13

CDR3aa: ATSRDLGLAGRQNEQF
v_gene: TRBV15
j_gene: TRBJ2-1
len: 16

CDR3aa: ASSYLGARGEKLF
v_gene: TRBV6-2/TRBV6-3
j_gene: TRBJ1-4
len: 13

CDR3aa: ASSYSSQDSYEKLF
v_gene: TRBV6-2/TRBV6-3
j_gene: TRBJ1-4
len: 14

CDR3aa: ASSDTGTVDGYT
v_gene: TRBV5-1
j_gene: TRBJ1-2
len: 12

CDR3aa: ASNDREVTGELF
v_gene: TRBV5-1
j_gene: TRBJ2-2
len: 12

CDR3aa: ASSPRPGEETQY
v_gene: TRBV6-5
j_gene: TRBJ2-5
len: 12

CDR3aa: ASRDGLAGPSTDTQY
v_gene: TRBV5-1
j_gene: TRBJ2-3
len: 15

CDR3aa: ASSLGLGVNTGELF
v_gene: TRBV5-1
j_gene: TRBJ2-2
len: 14

CDR3aa: ASSNIPWGAGANVLT
v_gene: TRBV2
j_gene: TRBJ2-6
len: 15

CDR3aa: ASSLPGNTEAF
v_gene: TRBV28
j_gene: TRBJ1-1
len: 11

CDR3aa: ASSTGQRNEQY
v_gene: TRBV19
j_gene: TRBJ2-7
len: 11

CDR3aa: SVGVDSLYNEQF
v_gene: TRBV29-1
j_gene: TRBJ2-1
len: 12

CDR3aa: ASSSGTGWGYT
v_gene: TRBV7-3
j_gene: TRBJ1-2
len: 11

CDR3aa: ASTSRGSLF
v_gene: TRBV2
j_gene: TRBJ2-1
len: 9

CDR3aa: ASSYQGGGTEAF
v_gene: TRBV6-5
j_gene: TRBJ1-1
len: 12

CDR3aa: ASSVGRYNEQF
v_gene: TRBV9
j_gene: TRBJ2-1
len: 11

CDR3aa: ASIASGGAADTQY
v_gene: TRBV19
j_gene: TRBJ2-3
len: 13

CDR3aa: AIKGQGTGELF
v_gene: TRBV10-3
j_gene: TRBJ2-2
len: 11

CDR3aa: ASTRGGPALLETQY
v_gene: TRBV11-2
j_gene: TRBJ2-5
len: 14

CDR3aa: ASSVHSGGRNTGELF
v_gene: TRBV7-3
j_gene: TRBJ2-2
len: 15

CDR3aa: ASSYVRSSPLH
v_gene: TRBV6-5
j_gene: TRBJ1-6
len: 11

CDR3aa: ASSHNGSPAGRNYGYT
v_gene: TRBV4-3
j_gene: TRBJ1-2
len: 16

CDR3aa: ASSRVSGGLANTGELF
v_gene: TRBV9
j_gene: TRBJ2-2
len: 16

CDR3aa: ASSLGQGILAF
v_gene: TRBV11-2
j_gene: TRBJ1-1
len: 11

CDR3aa: ASSFGLAANEQF
v_gene: TRBV7-3
j_gene: TRBJ2-1
len: 12

CDR3aa: ASSVARMGNEQY
v_gene: TRBV9
j_gene: TRBJ2-7
len: 12

CDR3aa: ASSDDRDQPQH
v_gene: TRBV19
j_gene: TRBJ1-5
len: 11

CDR3aa: ASSFAGTLTVGELF
v_gene: TRBV7-2
j_gene: TRBJ2-2
len: 14

CDR3aa: ASTTIPQGSTDTQY
v_gene: TRBV19
j_gene: TRBJ2-3
len: 14

CDR3aa: ASSQVQETEAF
v_gene: TRBV14
j_gene: TRBJ1-1
len: 11

CDR3aa: ASSLQQGGTEQF
v_gene: TRBV5-4
j_gene: TRBJ2-1
len: 12

CDR3aa: ASIGRGGNEQF
v_gene: TRBV19
j_gene: TRBJ2-1
len: 11